One sample yielded the 10 T cell receptor beta chains listed below, sequenced in a study of blood T cell repertoires in COVID-19. Data came from immunoSEQ multiplex PCR; TCRdb stores just in-frame clones and leaves some out. The sample shows 400,000 to 500,000 clones, nearly 90% of them seen only once. Sequencing was carried out using PBMCs or T cells enriched from blood (not recorded which). The receptors come from a woman aged 18-35 years who had been exposed to COVID-19.

A single count supports this clone. The chain couples TRBV4-1 to TRBJ2-7, with 9 bases matching TRBD2. Trimming took 2 bases from V and 2 from J; bases not matched to a gene: 4. Germline V gives CDR1 MGHRA, CDR2 YSYEKL. The CDR3 is 15 residues long. CDR3 loop: CASSQPTSGTYEQYF. As DNA, the CDR3 is TGCGCCAGCAGCCAACCGACTAGCGGAACCTACGAGCAGTACTTC.

This chain's CDR3 is CASRLGGLSPLHF. The CDR3 region has the DNA TGTGCCAGCAGACTAGGGGGACTATCACCCCTCCACTTT. The chain carries TRBV27 and TRBJ1-6, with D perhaps TRBD1 (6 bases). This CDR3 comprises 13 residues. V was cut by 6 bases and J by 10 bases, with 13 bases left in between. Germline V lookup: CDR1 MNHEY, CDR2 SMNVEV (reference sequence).

This chain connects TRBV28 to TRBJ1-2; 9 bases align to TRBD1. V lost 10 bases and J lost 5; bases outside the gene matches: 8. CDR3 length: 13 amino acids. Per the germline V gene, CDR1 is MDHEN and CDR2 is SYDVKM. CDR3 in amino acids: CATNRDREYGYTF. The DNA for the CDR3 is TGTGCCACCAACCGGGACAGGGAGTATGGCTACACCTTC.

V is TRBV7-8 and J is TRBJ2-7, with 11 bases fitting TRBD2. Germline CDR1 SGHVS, CDR2 FQNEAQ. V gave up 0 bases and J gave up 1 base; unmatched junction bases: 14. The CDR3 runs 20 residues. The CDR3 DNA is TGTGCCAGCAGCTTAGCACGGGATTATAGCGGGAGGGCCTCTTCCTACGAGCAGTACTTC. It is translated as CASSLARDYSGRASSYEQYF. Drawing the rest from reference TRBV7-8 and TRBJ2-7, the complete variable domain is GAGVSQSPRYKVAKRGQDVALRCDPISGHVSLFWYQQALGQGPEFLTYFQNEAQLDKSGLPSDRFFAERPEGSVSTLKIQRTQQEDSAVYLCASSLARDYSGRASSYEQYFGPGTRLTVT.

The chain has TRBV7-9 and TRBJ1-4; D might be TRBD1 (5 bases). The CDR3 loop spans 15 amino acids. Trimming left V 2 bases short and J 4 bases short, with 11 bases between. Germline CDR1 is SEHNR and CDR2 is FQNEAQ (reference sequence). CDR3 DNA: TGTGCCAGCAGCTTACTGGGGGGTGATAATGAAAAACTGTTTTTT. Protein product: CASSLLGGDNEKLFF.

This clone occurred once. This chain connects TRBV6-2 or TRBV6-3 to TRBJ2-7, with D unresolved. Germline CDR1 and CDR2: MNHEY and SVGEGT. V lost 0 bases, J lost 4 bases, and 10 bases lay in between. The CDR3 contains 14 residues. The chain's CDR3 is CASSYSGRPYEQYF. The CDR3 DNA reads TGTGCCAGCAGTTACTCGGGCAGACCTTACGAGCAGTACTTC.

This chain links TRBV7-2 with TRBJ2-3; D is undetermined. CDR1 SGHTA and CDR2 FQGNSA come from the germline V gene. This CDR3 has 13 amino acids. Trimming removed 3 bases at V and 1 base at J, with 5 bases between. The CDR3: CASSFGGTDTQYF. The CDR3 nucleotides are TGTGCCAGCAGCTTTGGAGGCACAGATACGCAGTATTTT.

Regarding this clone: Other DNA sequences in this specimen translate into the identical CDR3. The V gene is TRBV5-1, the J gene TRBJ2-1; TRBD2 matches 7 bases. The V segment lost 3 bases and the J segment 2 bases; nucleotides outside the gene matches: 5. The CDR3 has 15 amino acids. Germline lookup yields CDR1 SGHRS and CDR2 YFSETQ. CDR3 bases: TGCGCCAGCAGCTCCAGCGGGACTACCTACAATGAGCAGTTCTTC. This sequence encodes CASSSSGTTYNEQFF.

The chain is built from TRBV6-5 and TRBJ1-5; a weak D match, TRBD1 (5 bases). CDR3 length equals 15 residues. From germline, CDR1 is MNHEY and CDR2 SVGAGI. Trimming took off 5 bases at V and 2 bases at J, with 13 bases between the two ends. CDR3 sequence: CASSRQGGGNQPQHF. The DNA for the CDR3 is TGTGCCAGCAGTCGCCAGGGTGGTGGCAATCAGCCCCAGCATTTT.

The chain carries TRBV7-2 and TRBJ1-1; D might be TRBD1 (6 bases). V was cut by 3 bases and J by 0 bases, with 20 bases left in between. This CDR3 is built from 18 residues. Germline V gene sequence: CDR1 SGHTA, CDR2 FQGNSA. The CDR3: CASSFITAGADMNTEAFF. DNA for the CDR3: TGTGCCAGCAGCTTCATTACCGCAGGGGCCGATATGAACACTGAAGCTTTCTTT.